The source of this T cell receptor beta chain is a study of cytomegalovirus exposure and HLA in healthy donors. Study as a whole: There were 70 million to 95 million unique TCRs (from HLA-typed donors) in an early data release. Study findings and constraints: Listed as cytomegalovirus-associated were 150 or so TCR beta chains. Analysis performed later found about 17,000 TCR beta sequences associated with HLA alleles at 0.05 false discovery rate.

This clone showed up just a few times. The antigen remains undetermined. The length of the CDR3 is 16 residues. V shed 4 bases, J shed 1 base, and the junction held 6 bases outside the gene matches. The germline V gene encodes CDR1 SGHRS and CDR2 YFSETQ. The PCR employed 60 Vbeta primers together with 13 Jbeta primers. Clones were sequenced by immunoSEQ multiplex PCR, and TCRdb holds only the in-frame ones, with some missing. The sample records approximately 210,000 clones, roughly 79% being singletons. Input material: PBMCs. The clonotype originates from a male donor in good health and CMV-seronegative. V usage is TRBV5-1 and J usage is TRBJ1-1, with TRBD1 matching 11 bases. CDR3 residues: CASSGGTGGGNTEAFF. In nucleotides, the CDR3 is TGCGCCAGCAGCGGGGGGACAGGGGGGGGGAACACTGAAGCTTTCTTT.